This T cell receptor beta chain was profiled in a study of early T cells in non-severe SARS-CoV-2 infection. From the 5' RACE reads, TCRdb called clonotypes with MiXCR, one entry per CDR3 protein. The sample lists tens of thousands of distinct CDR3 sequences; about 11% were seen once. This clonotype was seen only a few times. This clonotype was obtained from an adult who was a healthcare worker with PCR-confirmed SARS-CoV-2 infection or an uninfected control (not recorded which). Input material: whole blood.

The CDR3, as DNA: TGTGCCAGCAGCTTAGCAGGGGTAGCAGGAGATTACGAGCAGTACTTC. This codes for CASSLAGVAGDYEQYF. This rearrangement joins TRBV7-8 to TRBJ2-7, with D possibly being TRBD1 (5 bases). The CDR3 contains 16 residues. CDR1 is SGHVS and CDR2 is FQNEAQ in the germline V gene. V lost 0 bases and J 4 bases, leaving 16 bases between the germline ends. The full variable domain, completed using reference TRBV7-8 and TRBJ2-7, is GAGVSQSPRYKVAKRGQDVALRCDPISGHVSLFWYQQALGQGPEFLTYFQNEAQLDKSGLPSDRFFAERPEGSVSTLKIQRTQQEDSAVYLCASSLAGVAGDYEQYFGPGTRLTVT.